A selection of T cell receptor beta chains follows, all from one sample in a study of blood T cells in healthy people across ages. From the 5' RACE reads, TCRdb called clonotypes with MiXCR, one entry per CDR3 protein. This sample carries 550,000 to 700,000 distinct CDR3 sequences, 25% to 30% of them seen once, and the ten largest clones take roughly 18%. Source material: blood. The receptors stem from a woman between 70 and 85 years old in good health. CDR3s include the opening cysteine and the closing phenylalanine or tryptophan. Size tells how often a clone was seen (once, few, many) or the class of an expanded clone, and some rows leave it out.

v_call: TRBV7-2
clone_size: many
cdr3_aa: CASSLAIPSGYNEQFF

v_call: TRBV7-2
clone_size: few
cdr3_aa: CASSPGAISGNTIYF

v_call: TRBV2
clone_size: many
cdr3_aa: CASSGGEANRQFF

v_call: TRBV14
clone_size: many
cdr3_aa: CASSQDRLSSYNSPLHF

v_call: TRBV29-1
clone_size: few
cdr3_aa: CSVASGLNSPLHF

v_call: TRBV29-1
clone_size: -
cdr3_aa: CSVGGISNYGYTF

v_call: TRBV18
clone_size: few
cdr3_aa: CASSPGREQYF

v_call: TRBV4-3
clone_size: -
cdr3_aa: CAGSQLGSQETQYF

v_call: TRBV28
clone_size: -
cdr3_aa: CASSLPRGSLNTEAFF

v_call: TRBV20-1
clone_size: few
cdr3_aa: CSASQGAGSHGYTF

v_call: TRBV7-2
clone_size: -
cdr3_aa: CASELAGGLGELFF

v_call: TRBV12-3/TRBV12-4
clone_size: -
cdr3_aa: CASSLDLTRNTKAFF

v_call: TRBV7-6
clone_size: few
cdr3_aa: CASSLIRGTQETQYF

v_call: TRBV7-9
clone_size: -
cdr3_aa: CASSQSDRGVLEAFF

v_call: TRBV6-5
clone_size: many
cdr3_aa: CASRSGTELFF

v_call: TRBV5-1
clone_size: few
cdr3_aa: CASSLDYGVTGNEQFF

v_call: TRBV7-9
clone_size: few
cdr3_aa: CASSLWGRSGANVLTF

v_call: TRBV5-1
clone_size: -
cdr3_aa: CASSLISMQETQYF

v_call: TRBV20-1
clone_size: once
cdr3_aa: CSARDVLAKGYNEQFF

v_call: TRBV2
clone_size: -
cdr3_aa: CVSSEVAGGYHETQYF

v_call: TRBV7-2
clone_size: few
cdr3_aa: CASANQFGKKNIQYF

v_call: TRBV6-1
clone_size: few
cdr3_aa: CATRKRPPGEDGYTF

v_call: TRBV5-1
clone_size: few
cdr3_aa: CASSLGGTGNYEQYF

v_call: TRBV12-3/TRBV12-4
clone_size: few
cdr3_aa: CASSFMPSKGYTF

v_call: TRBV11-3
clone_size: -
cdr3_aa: CASNAGGGSQYF

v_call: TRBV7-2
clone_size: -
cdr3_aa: CASKQGGAGEETQYF

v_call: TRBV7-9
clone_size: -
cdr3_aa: CAVDVWETQYF

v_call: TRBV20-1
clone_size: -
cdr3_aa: CSAKKGHSNTEAFF

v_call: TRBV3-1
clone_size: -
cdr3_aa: CASSLKTGGKETQYF

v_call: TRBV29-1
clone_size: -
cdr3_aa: CSLRLSSTEAFF

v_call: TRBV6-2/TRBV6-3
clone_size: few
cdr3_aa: CASSARTDTQYF

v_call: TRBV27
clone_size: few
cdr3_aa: CASAEGRVSGYTF

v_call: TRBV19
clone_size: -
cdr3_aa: CASSGQDLAKNIQYF

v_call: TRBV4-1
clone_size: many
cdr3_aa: CASSQEVGNNEQFF

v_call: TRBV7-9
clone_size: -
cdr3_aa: CAGSLGSFTGSGETQYF

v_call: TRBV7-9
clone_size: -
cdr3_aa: CASSTYGGEVTEAFF

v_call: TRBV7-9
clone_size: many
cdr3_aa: CASSSSGTDTQYF